This TCR beta chain is drawn from a study of shared clonotypes between healthy human individuals. Study results and caveats: Researchers sampled only blood; tissue repertoires likely differ. Owing to a small donor count, the genetic and exposure-history diversity represented was limited.

Germline CDR1 SGHRS, CDR2 YFSETQ. The V and J ends lost 4 bases and 5 bases, in that order; junction bases with no gene match: 9. The CDR3 extends over 15 amino acids. Only in-frame clones appear in the TCRdb table, and some are missing; sequencing was by immunoSEQ multiplex PCR. Of millions of clones listed, 85% to 95% were seen once; the top ten hold 0.13%. As to this clone: Its antigen is not identified.

This clonotype originated in a man aged 18 to 30 in good health. Input material: naive CD4+ T cells sorted from blood. The subset denotes: CD45RA+ positively selected. V gene TRBV5-1 combines with J gene TRBJ1-2; TRBD1 agrees at 9 bases. The CDR3 region is CASSDATGQGYGYTF. The CDR3 nucleotides read TGCGCCAGCAGCGATGCCACGGGACAGGGATATGGCTACACCTTC.